The 25 T cell receptor beta chains below come from one sample, sequenced in a study of T-cell memory formation after mild COVID-19. A single record per CDR3 protein comes from TCRdb applying MiXCR to the 5' RACE reads. The table lists 350,000 to 450,000 distinct CDR3 sequences, around 20% of them singletons. Sequenced: PBMCs or a T cell subset sorted from them (not recorded which). These TCRs come from an adult woman who had mild COVID-19 (a few samples of this study predate the infection). Cell type and time point are not known.

The chain is built from TRBV7-6 and TRBJ1-3; tentative D call: TRBD1 (6 bases). The V end was cut by 6 bases, the J end by 0 bases, with 12 bases between. Germline values: CDR1 SGHVS, CDR2 FNYEAQ. The CDR3 runs to 15 residues. CDR3: CASRSTGISGNTIYF. The CDR3, as DNA: TGTGCCAGCAGATCTACAGGGATCTCTGGAAACACCATATATTTT.

J is TRBJ2-1 and V is TRBV7-8; TRBD2 agrees at 12 bases. The trim removed 4 bases at V and 9 bases at J, leaving 13 bases unmatched. CDR1 SGHVS and CDR2 FQNEAQ come from the germline V gene. CDR3 size: 17 residues. CDR3 DNA sequence: TGTGCCAGCAGCTGGAGGACTAGCGGGGCCAGTGGGGGTGAGCAGTTCTTC. It translates to CASSWRTSGASGGEQFF.

This clonotype was seen a handful of times. The gene calls are TRBV6-5 and TRBJ2-7; 7 bases are a match to TRBD2. The J segment lost 2 bases and the V segment lost 5 bases, leaving 9 bases of the junction unmatched. The CDR3 has 15 residues. CDR1 and CDR2 from the germline V gene are MNHEY and SVGAGI. CDR3: CASSPPGGTTYEQYF. The CDR3 DNA reads TGTGCCAGCAGTCCACCCGGCGGGACTACCTACGAGCAGTACTTC.

CDR3 sequence: CASSFRRGGARGNTIYF. In DNA, the CDR3 is TGTGCCAGCAGTTTTAGGAGGGGGGGCGCGAGGGGAAACACCATATATTTT. V and J are TRBV12-3 or TRBV12-4 and TRBJ1-3, with TRBD1 as a possible D gene (6 bases). Trimming pared 3 bases from V and 4 bases from J, leaving 19 bases between. This CDR3 contains 17 residues.

The CDR3 DNA reads TGCAGTGCTAGAGATAAGAGGGGGACCTACAATGAGCAGTTCTTC. Residues: CSARDKRGTYNEQFF. The chain is built from TRBV20-1 and TRBJ2-1; possibly TRBD1 for D (6 bases). The ends were cut back, 0 bases at V and 2 bases at J, with 11 bases in the middle. Germline V gene lookup returns CDR1 DFQATT and CDR2 SNEGSKA (reference sequence). CDR3 length: 15 amino acids.

The chain carries TRBV14 and TRBJ2-5, with unresolved D. CDR1 is SGHDN, CDR2 FVKESK, per germline. CDR3 length: 14 amino acids. Trimming took 1 base from V and 3 from J, leaving 9 bases between them. CDR3 coding DNA: TGTGCCAGCAGCCAAGTTGGAGTGGAAGAGACCCAGTACTTC. Translation: CASSQVGVEETQYF.

This clonotype was counted only a few times. The genes are TRBV20-1 and TRBJ1-4, with TRBD1 as a possible D gene (6 bases). Trimming cost V 4 bases and J 2 bases, with 11 bases left between them. Per the germline V gene, CDR1 is DFQATT and CDR2 is SNEGSKA (reference sequence). This CDR3 has 14 amino acids. CDR3 DNA: TGCAGTGCTACCTTGGGGGCGACTAATGAAAAACTGTTTTTT. The encoded protein is CSATLGATNEKLFF.

The chain couples TRBV20-1 to TRBJ1-1, with D uncertain. The CDR3 length is 10 residues. The germline V and J ends were trimmed by 5 bases and 5 bases, with 6 bases remaining between them. From germline, CDR1 is DFQATT and CDR2 SNEGSKA (reference sequence). DNA for the CDR3: TGCAGTGCTTTGGTTACTGAAGCTTTCTTT. Amino acids: CSALVTEAFF.

V is TRBV7-9 and J is TRBJ2-7, with unresolved D. This CDR3 has 12 residues. V was cut by 0 bases and J by 5 bases, with 5 bases left in between. The germline V gene encodes CDR1 SEHNR and CDR2 FQNEAQ (reference sequence). The chain's CDR3 is CASSLALNEQYF. CDR3 bases: TGTGCCAGCAGCTTAGCCCTGAACGAGCAGTACTTC.

This clonotype has a handful of counts. This chain uses TRBV30 with TRBJ2-1; the D is unclear. Trimming pared 0 bases from V and 4 bases from J, leaving 7 bases between. There are 13 residues in the CDR3. Per germline, CDR1 GTSNPN and CDR2 SVGIG (reference sequence). DNA of the CDR3: TGTGCCTGGAGTGTAGTTTTATACAATGAGCAGTTCTTC. Residues: CAWSVVLYNEQFF.

This clonotype was seen only a few times. This chain links TRBV24-1 with TRBJ2-1, with TRBD1 matching 9 bases. The CDR3 covers 12 residues. Trimming at V came to 2 bases and at J to 15 bases, leaving 4 bases not matched to a gene. Germline V gives CDR1 KGHDR, CDR2 SFDVKD. The CDR3 bases are TGTGCCACCAGTGATTCGGGACAGGGACTGTTCTTC. This gives the protein CATSDSGQGLFF.

This clonotype has only a few counts. The CDR3 DNA is TGCAGTGCTAGCTTGAGTTCCGAGACCCAGTACTTC. This encodes CSASLSSETQYF. The rearrangement uses TRBV20-1 and TRBJ2-5; no clear D. Between the trimmed V and J ends, which lost 3 bases and 5 bases, there was a span of 10 bases. This CDR3 has 12 amino acids. CDR1 and CDR2 from the germline V gene are DFQATT and SNEGSKA (reference sequence).

The V call is TRBV30, the J call TRBJ2-3; 7 positions match TRBD1. V lost 3 bases, J lost 2 bases, and 5 bases stayed unmatched. The CDR3 is 14 residues long. Germline CDR1 and CDR2: GTSNPN and SVGIG (reference sequence). CDR3 in amino acids: CAWSGTADTDTQYF. DNA for the CDR3: TGTGCCTGGAGCGGGACAGCAGACACAGATACGCAGTATTTT.

This clonotype appeared a few times. The rearrangement uses TRBV6-2 or TRBV6-3 and TRBJ1-1, with a weak D call TRBD1 (5 bases). Germline-derived CDR1 and CDR2 are MNHEY and SVGEGT. V lost 7 bases, J lost 4 bases, and 13 bases lay in between. This CDR3 has 13 residues. CDR3 DNA sequence: TGTGCCAGCATAGGACACTTCCCCACTGAAGCTTTCTTT. Its translation is CASIGHFPTEAFF.

The V call is TRBV15, the J call TRBJ2-7; 9 nucleotides line up with TRBD1. The CDR3 has 14 residues. Germline trimming cut 1 base from V and 6 bases from J; bases unmatched to any gene: 4. CDR1 LNHNV and CDR2 YYDKDF come from the germline V gene (reference sequence). The CDR3 DNA sequence: TGTGCCACCAGCAGAGGGGACAGGGAGGGCGAGCAGTACTTC. The encoded protein is CATSRGDREGEQYF.

The table lists this clonotype with a few counts. The genes are TRBV7-9 and TRBJ1-3; D is unclear. Per germline, CDR1 SEHNR and CDR2 FQNEAQ (reference sequence). V shed 0 bases and J shed 4 bases, with 4 bases lying between them. The CDR3 totals 13 residues. The CDR3 sequence is CASSLAGGNTIYF. As DNA, the CDR3 is TGTGCCAGCAGCTTAGCAGGAGGAAACACCATATATTTT.

The chain uses TRBV19 and TRBJ1-5; 7 positions agree with TRBD1. Per germline, CDR1 LNHDA and CDR2 SQIVND (reference sequence). The CDR3 is made up of 14 amino acids. The V segment lost 4 bases and the J segment 6 bases; nucleotides outside the gene matches: 6. The CDR3 is CASSRTGEVQPQHF. The CDR3 bases are TGTGCCAGTAGTAGAACAGGGGAGGTTCAGCCCCAGCATTTT.

This clonotype has just a few counts. The rearrangement links TRBV20-1 to TRBJ2-7; possibly TRBD2 for D (6 bases). The germline V and J ends were trimmed by 0 bases and 0 bases, with 12 bases remaining between them. Germline V lookup: CDR1 DFQATT, CDR2 SNEGSKA (reference sequence). This CDR3 has 15 residues. This CDR3 reads CSARDSAGPSYEQYF. The CDR3 DNA reads as TGCAGTGCTAGAGATTCCGCGGGACCCTCCTACGAGCAGTACTTC.

The rearrangement uses TRBV7-2 and TRBJ1-4, with D hard to call. Trimming stripped 5 bases from V and 7 bases from J, with 20 bases between. The CDR3 spans 16 residues. Per germline, CDR1 SGHTA and CDR2 FQGNSA. The chain's CDR3 is CASSRITLERAEKLFF. DNA for the CDR3: TGTGCCAGCAGCCGGATTACTTTGGAACGGGCTGAAAAACTGTTTTTT.

At least ten counts were recorded for this clonotype. This chain connects TRBV6-1 to TRBJ2-5; 8 bases map to TRBD1. Germline CDR1 reads MNHNS; CDR2 reads SASEGT. The CDR3 has 15 residues. V was clipped by 6 bases and J by 4 bases; unmatched bases: 10. This chain's CDR3 is CASSVGQGRGETQYF. DNA of the CDR3: TGTGCCAGCAGCGTCGGACAGGGTCGGGGAGAGACCCAGTACTTC.

This clonotype was observed a few times. The J gene is TRBJ2-2, the V gene TRBV5-1; 7 bases fit TRBD1. The CDR3 consists of 17 residues. Germline V CDR1 and CDR2: SGHRS, YFSETQ. J gave up 3 bases and V 0 bases, and 8 bases lay outside the gene matches. In DNA form, the CDR3 reads TGCGCCAGCAGCTTGGAGGGGGCTAATTACTACACCGGGGAGCTGTTTTTT. This codes for CASSLEGANYYTGELFF.

This clonotype was seen more than once but under ten times. The chain is built from TRBV5-1 and TRBJ2-3; D call uncertain. This CDR3 has 11 amino acids. In germline, CDR1 is SGHRS, CDR2 YFSETQ. Trimming stripped 6 bases from V and 5 bases from J, with 7 bases between. Written as DNA, the CDR3 is TGCGCCAGCACGGGTCGAGATACGCAGTATTTT. Its protein is CASTGRDTQYF. Complete variable domain (other parts from reference TRBV5-1 and TRBJ2-3): KAGVTQTPRYLIKTRGQQVTLSCSPISGHRSVSWYQQTPGQGLQFLFEYFSETQRNKGNFPGRFSGRQFSNSRSEMNVSTLELGDSALYLCASTGRDTQYFGPGTRLTVL.

This clonotype has more than one count but fewer than ten. The J gene is TRBJ1-3, the V gene TRBV7-6; D gene uncertain. The germline V gene has CDR1 SGHVS and CDR2 FNYEAQ. This CDR3 has 15 amino acids. V lost 4 bases, J lost 0 bases, and 10 bases lay in between. The CDR3 loop reads CASSSTLTSGNTIYF. CDR3 nucleotide sequence: TGTGCCAGCAGCTCGACTCTGACCTCTGGAAACACCATATATTTT. The full variable domain, with the rest looked up from reference TRBV7-6 and TRBJ1-3, is GAGVSQSPRYKVTKRGQDVALRCDPISGHVSLYWYRQALGQGPEFLTYFNYEAQQDKSGLPNDRFSAERPEGSISTLTIQRTEQRDSAMYRCASSSTLTSGNTIYFGEGSWLTVV.

This clonotype was observed a few times. The genes are TRBV24-1 and TRBJ2-3; 8 nucleotides line up with TRBD2. This CDR3 is 15 amino acids long. The V segment lost 0 bases and the J segment 3 bases; nucleotides outside the gene matches: 1. The germline gives CDR1 KGHDR, CDR2 SFDVKD. The CDR3 sequence is CATSDLERETDTQYF. The CDR3 DNA reads TGTGCCACCAGTGATTTGGAGCGGGAGACAGATACGCAGTATTTT.

This clonotype came up a few times. V is TRBV27 and J is TRBJ2-5, with TRBD2 matching 11 bases. V lost 2 bases, J lost 2 bases, and 4 bases stayed unmatched. The length of the CDR3 is 16 residues. Germline V CDR1 and CDR2: MNHEY, SMNVEV (reference sequence). The DNA for the CDR3 is TGTGCCAGCAGTTTAAGGGGACTAGCGGTTCAAGAGACCCAGTACTTC. Translated: CASSLRGLAVQETQYF.